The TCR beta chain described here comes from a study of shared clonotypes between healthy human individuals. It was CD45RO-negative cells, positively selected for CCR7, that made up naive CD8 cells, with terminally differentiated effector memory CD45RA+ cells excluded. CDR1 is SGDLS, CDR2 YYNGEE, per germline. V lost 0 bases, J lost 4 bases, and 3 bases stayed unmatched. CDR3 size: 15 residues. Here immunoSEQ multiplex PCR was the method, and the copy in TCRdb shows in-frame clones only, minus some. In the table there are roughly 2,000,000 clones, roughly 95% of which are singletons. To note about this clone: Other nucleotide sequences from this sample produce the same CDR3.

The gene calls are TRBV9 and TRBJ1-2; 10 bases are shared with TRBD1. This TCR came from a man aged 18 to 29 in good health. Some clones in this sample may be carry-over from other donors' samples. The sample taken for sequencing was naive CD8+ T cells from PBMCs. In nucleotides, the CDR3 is TGTGCCAGCAGCGTAGCAGGGACAGGGGTCTATGGCTACACCTTC. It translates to CASSVAGTGVYGYTF.